Reported below is one TCR beta chain. What it binds is unknown. Germline CDR1 and CDR2: MNHNS and SASEGT. This CDR3 has 14 residues. V gave up 5 bases and J gave up 2 bases, with 11 bases separating them. These data are taken from a study of cytomegalovirus exposure and HLA in healthy donors. Points from the study as a whole: A previous analysis found most TCR beta V segments productive roughly 87% or roughly 30% of the time. In a later analysis, compared with equally common non-associated chains, HLA-associated beta chains were more expanded.

The PCR ran on 60 Vbeta and 13 Jbeta primers. Using immunoSEQ multiplex PCR, the repertoire was profiled, and TCRdb retains in-frame clones only, with some absent. The sample includes 150,000 to 200,000 clones, 73% of them seen just once. The sample comprised PBMCs. The TCR sequence derives from a woman under 30 in good health and CMV-seropositive. The J gene is TRBJ2-3, the V gene TRBV6-1; possible D gene TRBD2, 5 bases. The CDR3 region has the DNA TGTGCCAGCAGTACCGGGGTACTCACAGATACGCAGTATTTT. This translates into CASSTGVLTDTQYF.